This TCR beta chain was sequenced during a study of blood T cell repertoires in COVID-19 (dated by TCRdb to the early 2020s). With regard to the full study: For ImmuneRACE Cohort 3, a participant was defined as recovered based on two consecutive negative NP/OP PCR tests, clearance by a healthcare professional, or resolution of symptoms. The prospective study material was composed of cDNA or gDNA derived from T cells, B-cell-depleted T cells, or PBMCs. Samples were obtained from the ongoing ImmuneRACE study (first 160 participants) and from some 1,300 subjects provided by 6 global collaborators. Subjects who had been exposed to COVID-19, were actively infected with it, or had recovered from it provided the deeply sampled blood TCRbeta repertoires that made up the dataset. Where HLA class I and class II types were available, the types were taken from metadata supplied by the sample provider, not from assay-based typing. A de-identified subject ID, COVID-19 status, age in years and sex were almost always included in the sample metadata. Collaborator samples came from the United States, Italy and Spain and covered acute and convalescent phases of COVID-19. The repertoires were released in a freely available public database intended as a resource for research on the immune response to SARS-CoV-2. The research as a whole found: The amount of clinical and demographic metadata varied by source and participant and was provided uncurated.

In the prospective study, participants were roughly 18 to 90 years old, resided in under 30 geographic areas of the United States, and were enrolled through a virtual design. In the prospective study, cohorts were assigned on the basis of participant-reported clinical history obtained from a screening survey and a study questionnaire. In the prospective study, mobile phlebotomists collected whole blood, serum and a nasopharyngeal or oropharyngeal swab from each participant. Participants in the prospective study had the option to provide additional blood draws and questionnaires over a roughly two-month period. Before DNA extraction, blood samples from the prospective study were shipped at room temperature or frozen. TCRbeta CDR3 regions were amplified from genomic DNA using the immunoSEQ Assay, a bias-controlled multiplex PCR. The original methods were these. The number of nucleated cells in each sample was estimated by amplification of reference gene primers within the assay. To quantify the absolute abundance of each unique TCRbeta CDR3 rearrangement, sequence reads were collapsed and filtered. For each sample, productive Simpson clonality was calculated as the square root of Simpson's diversity index over productive rearrangements. What TCRdb holds here is the immuneACCESS table cut down to in-frame rearrangements. Part of the clones is not present; checked against another copy, under half of the missing clones reflect an unresolved V gene, and the others are unexplained. The DNA gave D and trimming, while V, J and clone size come from that table. The sample contains about 400,000 clones, around 87% of them found a single time. 1.9% of the sample belongs to the ten largest clones.

V is clipped by 5 bases and J by 3 bases, and the sequence between their germline boundaries is 10 bases long. Via the germline V gene (reference sequence), CDR1 is LNHDA and CDR2 SQIVND. The CDR3 sequence holds 13 residues, the cysteine and phenylalanine included. Here the CDR3 DNA is all that survives: 39 bases in frame from base 1. As for this clone: Its recognized antigen is unknown. No per-base quality is available; no much larger clone lies one base away.

Recombination joined TRBV19 with TRBJ1-2; possibly the D gene is TRBD1, per 5 matching bases. This sequence was found in a man aged 40-55 years in a cohort exposed to, infected with or recovered from COVID-19 (not recorded which). The sample taken for sequencing was PBMCs or T cells enriched from blood (not recorded which). The DNA sequence follows: TGTGCCAGTAGTCCCGCAGGGCACTATGGCTACACCTTC. Its translation is CASSPAGHYGYTF.